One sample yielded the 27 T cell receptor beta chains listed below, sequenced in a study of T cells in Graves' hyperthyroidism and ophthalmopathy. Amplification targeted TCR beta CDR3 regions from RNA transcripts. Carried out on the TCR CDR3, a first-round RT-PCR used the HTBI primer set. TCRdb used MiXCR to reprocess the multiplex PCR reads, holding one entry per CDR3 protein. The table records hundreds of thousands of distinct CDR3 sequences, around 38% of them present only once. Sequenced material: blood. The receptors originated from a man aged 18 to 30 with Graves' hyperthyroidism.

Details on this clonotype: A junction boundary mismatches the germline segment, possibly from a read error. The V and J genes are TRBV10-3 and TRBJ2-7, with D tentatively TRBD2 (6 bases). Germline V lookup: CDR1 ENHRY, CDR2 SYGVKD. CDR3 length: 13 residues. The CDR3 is CASSPRTTYEQYF. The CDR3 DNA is TGTGCCAGCAGTCCTAGGACTACCTACGAGCAGTACTTC.

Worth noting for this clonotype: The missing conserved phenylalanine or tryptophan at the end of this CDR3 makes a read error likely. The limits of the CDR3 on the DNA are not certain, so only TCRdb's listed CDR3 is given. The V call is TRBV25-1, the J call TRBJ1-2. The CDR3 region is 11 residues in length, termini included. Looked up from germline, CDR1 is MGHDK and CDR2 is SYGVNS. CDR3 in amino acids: CASATNYGYTA.

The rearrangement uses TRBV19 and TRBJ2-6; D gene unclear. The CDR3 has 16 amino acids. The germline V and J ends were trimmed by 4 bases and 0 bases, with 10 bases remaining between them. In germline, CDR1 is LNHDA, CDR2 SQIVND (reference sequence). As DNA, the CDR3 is TGTGCCAGTAGTAAAGATTCCGGCTCTGGGGCCAACGTCCTGACTTTC. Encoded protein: CASSKDSGSGANVLTF.

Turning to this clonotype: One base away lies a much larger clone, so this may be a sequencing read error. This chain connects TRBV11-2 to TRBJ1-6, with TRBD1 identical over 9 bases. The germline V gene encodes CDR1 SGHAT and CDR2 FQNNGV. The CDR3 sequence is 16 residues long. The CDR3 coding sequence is TGTGCCAGCAGCTGGAGAGCGGACAGGGGTTCTTCACCCCCCCACTTT. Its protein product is CASSWRADRGSSPPHF.

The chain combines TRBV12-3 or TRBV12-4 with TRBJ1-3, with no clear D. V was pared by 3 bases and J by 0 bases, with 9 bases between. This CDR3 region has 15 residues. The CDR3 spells CASSFVPNSGNTIYF. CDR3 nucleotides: TGTGCCAGCAGTTTCGTCCCGAACTCTGGAAACACCATATATTTT.

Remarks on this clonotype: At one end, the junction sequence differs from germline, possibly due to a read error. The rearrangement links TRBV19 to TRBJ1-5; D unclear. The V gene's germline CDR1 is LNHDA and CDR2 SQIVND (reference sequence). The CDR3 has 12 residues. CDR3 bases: TGTGCCAGTAGTGAGGGTGGTCAGCCCCGGCATTTT. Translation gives CASSEGGQPRHF. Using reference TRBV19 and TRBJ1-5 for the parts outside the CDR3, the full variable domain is DGGITQSPKYLFRKEGQNVTLSCEQNLNHDAMYWYRQDPGQGLRLIYYSQIVNDFQKGDIAEGYSVSREKKESFPLTVTSAQKNPTAFYLCASSEGGQPRHFGDGTRLSIL.

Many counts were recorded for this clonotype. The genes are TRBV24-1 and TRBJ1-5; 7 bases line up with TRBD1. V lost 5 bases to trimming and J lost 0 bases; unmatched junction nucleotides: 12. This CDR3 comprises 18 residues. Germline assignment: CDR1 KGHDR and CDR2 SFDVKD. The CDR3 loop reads CATSGQVGDRHSNQPQHF. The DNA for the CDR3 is TGTGCCACCAGTGGCCAAGTAGGGGACAGACATAGCAATCAGCCCCAGCATTTT.

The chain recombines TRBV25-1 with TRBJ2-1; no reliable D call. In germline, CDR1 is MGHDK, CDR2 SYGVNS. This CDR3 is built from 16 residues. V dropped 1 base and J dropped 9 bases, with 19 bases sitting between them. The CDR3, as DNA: TGTGCCAGCAGTGAATTGGGGAAAGGCCCGGGCGGTGAGCAGTTCTTC. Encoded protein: CASSELGKGPGGEQFF.

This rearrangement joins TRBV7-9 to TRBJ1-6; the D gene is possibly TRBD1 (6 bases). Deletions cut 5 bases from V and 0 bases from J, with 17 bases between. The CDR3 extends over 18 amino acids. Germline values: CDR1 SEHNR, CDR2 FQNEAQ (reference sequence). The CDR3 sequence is CASSNEGVGSSYNSPLHF. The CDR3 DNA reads TGTGCCAGCAGCAACGAGGGGGTTGGCAGCTCCTATAATTCACCCCTCCACTTT.

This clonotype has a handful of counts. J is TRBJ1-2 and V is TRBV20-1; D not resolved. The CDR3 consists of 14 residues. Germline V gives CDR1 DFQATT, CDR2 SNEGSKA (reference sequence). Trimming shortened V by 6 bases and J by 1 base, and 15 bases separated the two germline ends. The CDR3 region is CSAVKRGINYGYTF. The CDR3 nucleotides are TGCAGTGCCGTAAAACGAGGGATTAACTATGGCTACACCTTC.

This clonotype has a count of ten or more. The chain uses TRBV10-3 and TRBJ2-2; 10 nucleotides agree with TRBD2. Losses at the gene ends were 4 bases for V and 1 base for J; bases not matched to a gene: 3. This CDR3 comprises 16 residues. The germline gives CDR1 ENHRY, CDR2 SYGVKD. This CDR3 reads CAISAGTSVNTGELFF. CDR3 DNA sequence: TGTGCCATCAGTGCAGGGACTAGCGTGAACACCGGGGAGCTGTTTTTT.

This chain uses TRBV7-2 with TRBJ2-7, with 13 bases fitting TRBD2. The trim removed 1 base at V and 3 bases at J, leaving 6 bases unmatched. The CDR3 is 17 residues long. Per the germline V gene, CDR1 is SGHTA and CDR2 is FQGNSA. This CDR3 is CASSLGEGLAGLYEQYF. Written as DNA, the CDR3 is TGTGCCAGCAGCTTAGGGGAGGGACTAGCGGGACTCTACGAGCAGTACTTC. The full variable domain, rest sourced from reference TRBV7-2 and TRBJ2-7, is GAGVSQSPSNKVTEKGKDVELRCDPISGHTALYWYRQSLGQGLEFLIYFQGNSAPDKSGLPSDRFSAERTGGSVSTLTIQRTQQEDSAVYLCASSLGEGLAGLYEQYFGPGTRLTVT.

DNA of the CDR3: TGCAGCGTTGAGTTTGGGGCTGAAGCTTTCTTT. It encodes CSVEFGAEAFF. The V call is TRBV29-1, the J call TRBJ1-1; D unclear. Germline loops: CDR1 SQVTM, CDR2 ANQGSEA. This CDR3 contains 11 residues. V was clipped by 3 bases and J by 6 bases, with 8 bases between them.

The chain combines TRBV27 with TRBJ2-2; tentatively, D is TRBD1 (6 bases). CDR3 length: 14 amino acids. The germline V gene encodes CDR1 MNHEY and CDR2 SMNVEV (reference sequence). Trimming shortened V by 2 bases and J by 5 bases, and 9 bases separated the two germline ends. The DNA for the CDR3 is TGTGCCAGCAGTTTAGGGACAATGACCGGGGAGCTGTTTTTT. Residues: CASSLGTMTGELFF.

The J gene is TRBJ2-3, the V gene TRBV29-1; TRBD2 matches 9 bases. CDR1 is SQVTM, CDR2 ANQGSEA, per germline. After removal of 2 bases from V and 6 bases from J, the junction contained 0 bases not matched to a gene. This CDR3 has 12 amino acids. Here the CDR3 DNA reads TGCAGCGTTGAAACTAGCGGGGATACGCAGTATTTT. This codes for CSVETSGDTQYF.

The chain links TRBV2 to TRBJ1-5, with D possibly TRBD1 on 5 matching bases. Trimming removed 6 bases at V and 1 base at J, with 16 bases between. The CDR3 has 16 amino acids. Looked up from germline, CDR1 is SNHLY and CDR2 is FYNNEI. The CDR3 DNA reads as TGTGCCAGCAGCCTTTCCGGGGCGCCGAGCAATCAGCCCCAGCATTTT. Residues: CASSLSGAPSNQPQHF.

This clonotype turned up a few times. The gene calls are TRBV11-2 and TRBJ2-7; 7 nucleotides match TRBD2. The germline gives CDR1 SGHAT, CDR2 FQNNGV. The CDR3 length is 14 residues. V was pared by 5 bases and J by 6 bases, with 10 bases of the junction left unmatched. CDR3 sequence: CASSQGSGGGEQYF. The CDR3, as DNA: TGTGCCAGCAGCCAAGGCTCGGGGGGAGGCGAGCAGTACTTC.

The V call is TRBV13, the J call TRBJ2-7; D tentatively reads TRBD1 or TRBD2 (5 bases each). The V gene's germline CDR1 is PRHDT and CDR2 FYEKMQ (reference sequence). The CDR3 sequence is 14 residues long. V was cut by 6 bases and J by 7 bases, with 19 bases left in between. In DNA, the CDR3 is TGTGCCAGCAGGTCGCGGCGAAGGGACGATGAGCAGTACTTC. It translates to CASRSRRRDDEQYF.

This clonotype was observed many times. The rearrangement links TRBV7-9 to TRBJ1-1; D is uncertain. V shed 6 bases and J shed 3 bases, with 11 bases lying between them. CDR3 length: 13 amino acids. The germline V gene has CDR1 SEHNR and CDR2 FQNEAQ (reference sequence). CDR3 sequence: CASRKQDYTEAFF. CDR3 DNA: TGTGCCAGCAGGAAGCAGGATTACACTGAAGCTTTCTTT.

CDR3 sequence (DNA): TGTGCCAGCAGCCCCGATCGGGGGGTTAACGACTATGGCTACACCTTC. The encoded protein is CASSPDRGVNDYGYTF. The chain is built from TRBV12-3 or TRBV12-4 and TRBJ1-2; the D gene is possibly TRBD1 (5 bases). The CDR3 consists of 16 residues. V lost 6 bases and J lost 3, with 20 bases in between.

CDR3 coding DNA: TGCGCCAGCAGCTTAGAACCAACGGGACAGGGGGTCCGAGAGACCCAGTACTTC. Encoded protein: CASSLEPTGQGVRETQYF. The V call is TRBV5-1, the J call TRBJ2-5, with 11 bases aligning to TRBD1. The length of the CDR3 is 18 residues. Germline V gene sequence: CDR1 SGHRS, CDR2 YFSETQ. With V trimmed by 2 bases and J by 4 bases, 13 bases remained unmatched.

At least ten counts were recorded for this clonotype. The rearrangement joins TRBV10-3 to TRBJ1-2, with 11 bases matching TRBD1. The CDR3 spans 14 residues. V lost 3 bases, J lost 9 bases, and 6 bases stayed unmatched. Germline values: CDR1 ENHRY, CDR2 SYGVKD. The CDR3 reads CAISERTGGVRYTF. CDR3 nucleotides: TGTGCCATCAGTGAAAGGACAGGGGGCGTGCGCTACACCTTC.

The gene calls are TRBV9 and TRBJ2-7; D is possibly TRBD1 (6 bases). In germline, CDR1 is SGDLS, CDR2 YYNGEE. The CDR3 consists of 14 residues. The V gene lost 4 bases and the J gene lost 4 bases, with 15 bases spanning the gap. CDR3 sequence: CASSPSGTIYEQYF. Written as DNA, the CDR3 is TGTGCCAGCAGCCCCAGTGGGACAATATACGAGCAGTACTTC.

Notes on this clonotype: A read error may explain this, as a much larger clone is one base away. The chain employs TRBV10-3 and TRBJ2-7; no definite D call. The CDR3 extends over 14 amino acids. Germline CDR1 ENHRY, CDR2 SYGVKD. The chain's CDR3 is CAISEDWQGYEQNF. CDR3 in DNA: TGTGCCATCAGTGAAGACTGGCAAGGGTACGAGCAGAACTTC.

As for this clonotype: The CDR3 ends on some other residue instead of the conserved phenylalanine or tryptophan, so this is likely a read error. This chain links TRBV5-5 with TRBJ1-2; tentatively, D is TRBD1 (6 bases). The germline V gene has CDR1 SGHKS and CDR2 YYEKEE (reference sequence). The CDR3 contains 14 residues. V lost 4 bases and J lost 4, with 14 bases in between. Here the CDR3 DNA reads TGTGCCAGCAGCCAAAGGGGGGACGGCTATGGCTACACCCTC. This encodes CASSQRGDGYGYTL.

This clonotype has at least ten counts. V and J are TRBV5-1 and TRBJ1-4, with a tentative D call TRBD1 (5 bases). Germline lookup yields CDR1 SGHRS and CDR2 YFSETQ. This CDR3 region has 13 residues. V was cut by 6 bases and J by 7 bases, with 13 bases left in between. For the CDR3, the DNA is TGCGCCAGCACCTGGACGGGGACTGAAAAACTGTTTTTT. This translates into CASTWTGTEKLFF.

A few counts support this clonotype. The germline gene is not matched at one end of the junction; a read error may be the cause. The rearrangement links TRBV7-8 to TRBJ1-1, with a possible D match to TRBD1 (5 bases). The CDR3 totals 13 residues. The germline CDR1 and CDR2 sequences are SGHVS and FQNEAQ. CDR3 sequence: CASSLGGAAETFF. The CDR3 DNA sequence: TGTGCCAGCAGCCTCGGGGGAGCAGCTGAAACTTTCTTT.